This TCR beta chain was recovered during a study of vaccination and CD4 T cells after COVID-19. As for the study in general: Convalescent individuals numbered four females and six males, two being Hispanic. Post-vaccination specimens were collected at a median of approximately 66 days following dose two (range 14 to 241). Cells received overlapping spike peptides from SARS-CoV-2, HCoV-NL63, HCoV-OC43 and HCoV-229E as stimulation.

This clonotype was seen more than once but under ten times. The antigen remains unidentified. With the Oncomine TCR Beta short-read assay, DNA from cultured CD4+ T cells was sequenced. In TCRdb, the PCR reads were re-called with MiXCR into one record per CDR3 protein. The sample contains about 12,000 distinct CDR3 sequences, 55% to 75% of which appear only once. The treatment denotes: approximately 11-day PBMC culture with coronavirus spike peptide pools or control peptides (ViraFEST assay). Half the growth medium was swapped for new IL-2 medium on days 3 and 7. There are 14 residues in the CDR3. Trimming removed 1 base at V and 8 bases at J, with 14 bases between.

Sequencing was done on a sample of CD4+ T cells from blood, cultured in vitro. The receptor was isolated from a human donor who had recovered from COVID-19. The chain carries TRBV12-3 or TRBV12-4 and TRBJ1-2; D gene unclear. CDR3 in amino acids: CASSLGHPTRGYTF. The CDR3 region has the DNA TGTGCCAGCAGTTTAGGACACCCGACGAGAGGCTACACCTTC.